What follows are 6 T cell receptor beta chains derived from one specimen sequenced in a study of CD8 T cells in ankylosing spondylitis. One entry per CDR3 protein results from TCRdb running MiXCR on the 5' RACE reads. Here the sample spans 150,000 to 200,000 distinct CDR3 sequences, 13% being singletons. Sequenced input: blood, either unsorted or a sorted T cell fraction (not recorded which). The receptors stem from a female donor with ankylosing spondylitis or in good health (not recorded which).

The sample holds many counts of this clonotype. The chain has TRBV7-9 and TRBJ1-2; no firm D call. This CDR3 has 13 residues. V lost 1 base and J 8 bases, leaving 11 bases between the germline ends. Germline V gene lookup returns CDR1 SEHNR and CDR2 FQNEAQ (reference sequence). Written as DNA, the CDR3 is TGTGCCAGCAGCTTAGGTTCCCATCGGGGCTACACCTTC. Translated, it gives CASSLGSHRGYTF.

The table lists this clonotype with many counts. The junction departs from germline at one end; a sequencing error may be responsible. The rearrangement links TRBV28 to TRBJ1-2, with D perhaps matching TRBD1 (6 bases). The CDR3 loop spans 13 amino acids. Germline V gives CDR1 MDHEN, CDR2 SYDVKM. CDR3 nucleotides: TGCGCCAGCAGCCTAACAGGGAACTATGGCTACACCTTC. Its translation: CASSLTGNYGYTF.

Regarding this clonotype: A much bigger clone sits one base away, suggesting this may be a read error. This chain uses TRBV5-1 with TRBJ2-3, with a weak D call TRBD1 (5 bases). Per germline, CDR1 SGHRS and CDR2 YFSETQ. Trimming stripped 0 bases from V and 4 bases from J, with 15 bases between. The CDR3 has 16 amino acids. The CDR3 coding sequence is TGCGCCAGCAGCTTGGTAGAGGTAGGGGTCCCAGATACGCAGTATTTT. Translating gives CASSLVEVGVPDTQYF.

A single count supports this clonotype. The junction does not match germline at one end; this may be a read error. V is TRBV7-2 and J is TRBJ2-2, with 7 bases aligning to TRBD2. Looked up from germline, CDR1 is SGHTA and CDR2 is FQGNSA. This CDR3 has 15 amino acids. This CDR3 is CASSEGRANTGALFF. The CDR3 DNA follows: TGTGCCAGCAGCGAAGGGAGGGCCAACACCGGGGCGCTGTTTTTT.

This rearrangement joins TRBV28 to TRBJ2-7; 8 bases fit TRBD1. V lost 5 bases to trimming and J lost 6 bases; unmatched junction nucleotides: 9. CDR1 is MDHEN and CDR2 is SYDVKM in the germline V gene. The CDR3 contains 14 residues. The CDR3 DNA sequence: TGTGCCAGCAGTACCCGACAGGGGTTCGGCGAGCAGTACTTC. Amino acid sequence: CASSTRQGFGEQYF.

The sample holds many counts of this clonotype. The chain employs TRBV11-2 and TRBJ1-2; D may be TRBD1 (5 bases). The V gene's germline CDR1 is SGHAT and CDR2 FQNNGV. The CDR3 spans 15 residues. The V end lost 0 bases, the J end lost 2 bases, and 10 bases lay between the germline ends. The DNA for the CDR3 is TGTGCCAGCAGCTTAGAGGGGCTATCGAACTATGGCTACACCTTC. It yields the protein CASSLEGLSNYGYTF.